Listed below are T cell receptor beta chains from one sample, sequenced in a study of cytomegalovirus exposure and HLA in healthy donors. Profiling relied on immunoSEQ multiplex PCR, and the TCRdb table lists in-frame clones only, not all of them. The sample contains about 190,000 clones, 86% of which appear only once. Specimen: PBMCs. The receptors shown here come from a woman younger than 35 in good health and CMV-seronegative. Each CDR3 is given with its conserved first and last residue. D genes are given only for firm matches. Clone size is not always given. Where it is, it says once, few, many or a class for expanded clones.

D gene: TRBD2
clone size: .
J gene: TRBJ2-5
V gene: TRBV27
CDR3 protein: CASSLWMREGAKAATQYF
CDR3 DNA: TGTGCCAGCAGTTTATGGATGAGGGAGGGCGCGAAGGCGGCGACCCAGTACTTC

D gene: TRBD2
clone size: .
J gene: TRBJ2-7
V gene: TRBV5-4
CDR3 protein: CASSPRLAGATEQYF
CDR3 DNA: TGTGCCAGCAGCCCGAGACTAGCGGGAGCCACCGAGCAGTACTTC

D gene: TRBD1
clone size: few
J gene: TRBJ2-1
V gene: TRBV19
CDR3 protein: CASSTLTGESNYNEQFF
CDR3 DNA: TGTGCCAGTAGTACCCTAACAGGGGAATCAAACTACAATGAGCAGTTCTTC

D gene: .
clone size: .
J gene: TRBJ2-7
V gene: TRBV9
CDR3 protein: CASSGGGAYYEQYF
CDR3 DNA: TGTGCCAGCAGCGGTGGGGGGGCCTACTACGAGCAGTACTTC

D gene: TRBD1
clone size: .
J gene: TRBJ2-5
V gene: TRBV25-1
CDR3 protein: CASSEYRQGAFKETQYF
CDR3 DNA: TGTGCCAGCAGTGAATATAGGCAGGGGGCGTTCAAAGAGACCCAGTACTTC

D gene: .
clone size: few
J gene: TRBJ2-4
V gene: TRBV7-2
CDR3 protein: CASSLALDKAKNIQYF
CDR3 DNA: TGTGCCAGCAGCTTAGCCCTTGACAAAGCCAAAAACATTCAGTACTTC

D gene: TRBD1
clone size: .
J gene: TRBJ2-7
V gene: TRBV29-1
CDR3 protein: CSVNGQGAYEQYF
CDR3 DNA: TGCAGCGTTAATGGACAGGGGGCGTACGAGCAGTACTTC

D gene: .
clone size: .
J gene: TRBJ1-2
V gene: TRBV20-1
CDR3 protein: CSASFYGYTF
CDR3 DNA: TGCAGTGCTAGCTTTTATGGCTACACCTTC

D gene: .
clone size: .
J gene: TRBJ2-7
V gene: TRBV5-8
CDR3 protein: CASSFAVRTYEQYF
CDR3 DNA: TGTGCCAGCAGCTTTGCGGTGAGGACCTACGAGCAGTACTTC

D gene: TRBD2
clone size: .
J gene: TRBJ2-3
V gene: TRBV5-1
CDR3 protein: CASSLGSGGADTQYF
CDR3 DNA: TGCGCCAGCAGCTTGGGTAGCGGGGGGGCCGATACGCAGTATTTT

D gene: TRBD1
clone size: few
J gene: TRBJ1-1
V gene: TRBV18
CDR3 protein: CASSPPSQGAYTEAFF
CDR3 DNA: TGTGCCAGCTCACCACCGAGCCAGGGGGCTTACACTGAAGCTTTCTTT

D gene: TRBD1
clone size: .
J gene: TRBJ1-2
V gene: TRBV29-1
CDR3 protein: CSVVTGWGYGYTF
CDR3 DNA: TGCAGCGTGGTGACAGGGTGGGGCTATGGCTACACCTTC

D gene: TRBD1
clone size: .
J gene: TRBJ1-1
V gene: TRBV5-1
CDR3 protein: CASSQPNRGRGTEAFF
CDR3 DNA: TGCGCCAGTAGTCAACCGAACAGGGGGCGAGGGACTGAAGCTTTCTTT

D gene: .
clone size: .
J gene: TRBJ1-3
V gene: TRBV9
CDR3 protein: CASSVAGRVGNTIYF
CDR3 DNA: TGTGCCAGCAGCGTAGCAGGCAGGGTCGGAAACACCATATATTTT

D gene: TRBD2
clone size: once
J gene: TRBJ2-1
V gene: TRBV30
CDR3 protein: CAWRPPTSGKINEQFF
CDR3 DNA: TGTGCCTGGAGACCCCCGACTAGCGGCAAAATCAATGAGCAGTTCTTC